The 17 T cell receptor beta chains presented below share a single source sample, sequenced in a study of glioma-infiltrating T cells. The iRepertoire nested amplicon-rescue multiplex PCR amplified TCR alpha and beta CDR3s from RNA. TCRdb reprocessed the multiplex PCR reads via MiXCR and lists one record per CDR3 protein. The repertoire includes about 93,000 distinct CDR3 sequences, 40% of them detected once, and around two fifths sits in the top ten. The sequenced material came from glioma tissue, nonneoplastic brain tissue, or PBMCs (not recorded which). Receptors were obtained from a human donor with low-grade glioma or glioblastoma, undergoing nonglioma brain surgery, or in good health (not recorded which).

A remark on this clonotype: The junction does not match germline at one end; this may be a read error. The chain has TRBV15 and TRBJ2-5; D unresolved. The V gene's germline CDR1 is LNHNV and CDR2 YYDKDF (reference sequence). This CDR3 is 13 amino acids long. Written as DNA, the CDR3 is TGTACCACCAGCCAAGAACCCCAAGAGACCCAGTACTTT. This codes for CTTSQEPQETQYF.

This clonotype is a singleton in its sample. Possible read error: a much larger clone is one base away. This chain uses TRBV11-2 with TRBJ2-7; TRBD2 matches 11 bases. Germline CDR1 SGHAT, CDR2 FQNNGV. Losses at the gene ends were 5 bases for V and 9 bases for J; bases not matched to a gene: 9. The CDR3 has 14 amino acids. The CDR3 DNA is TGTGCCAGCAGCCGGATAGCGGGAGGGCACGGGCAGTACTTC. This translates into CASSRIAGGHGQYF.

Concerning this clonotype itself: A much larger clone lies a single base off, so this may be a read error. The chain recombines TRBV2 with TRBJ2-1; TRBD1 aligns across 7 bases. V shed 6 bases, J shed 10 bases, and the junction held 6 bases outside the gene matches. The CDR3 consists of 12 residues. The germline gives CDR1 SNHLY, CDR2 FYNNEI. CDR3 nucleotides: TGTGCCAGCAGCACTGGGACAGTCGAGCAGTTCTTC. Translated: CASSTGTVEQFF.

This clonotype was observed at least ten times. This chain joins TRBV19 and TRBJ2-1, with D unclear. The CDR3 is 13 residues long. V was pared by 2 bases and J by 9 bases, with 11 bases between. CDR1 LNHDA and CDR2 SQIVND come from the germline V gene (reference sequence). The CDR3 DNA follows: TGTGCCAGTAGTATATCGGGCATCAGTGAGCAGTTCTTC. Translation: CASSISGISEQFF.

Concerning this clonotype itself: A much larger clone lies one base from this, so it may be a read error. The chain couples TRBV6-1 to TRBJ1-2, with D perhaps TRBD1 (6 bases). Germline V gene data show CDR1 as MNHNS and CDR2 as SASEGT. The CDR3 sequence is 16 residues long. The CDR3 region has the DNA TGTGCCATCAGTGACGTACTACAGGGACGGGGGAATGGCTACGCCTTC. It specifies CAISDVLQGRGNGYAF.

About this clonotype itself: This clone may be a read error of a much larger clone one base away. The gene calls are TRBV5-1 and TRBJ2-1; D not certain. The V gene's germline CDR1 is SGHRS and CDR2 YFSETQ. Between the trimmed V and J ends, which lost 0 bases and 7 bases, there was a span of 20 bases. The CDR3 has 17 residues. The CDR3 DNA sequence: TGCGCCAGCAGCTTGGGTCTCCAAACGTGGCATGGAAATGAGCAGTTCTTC. Its translation is CASSLGLQTWHGNEQFF.

This clonotype was detected many times. The V gene is TRBV28, the J gene TRBJ2-5; 9 bases line up with TRBD1. The germline V gene has CDR1 MDHEN and CDR2 SYDVKM. The CDR3 runs to 16 residues. Trimming took 6 bases from V and 5 from J; bases not matched to a gene: 13. The CDR3 reads CASSAEPRTGEETQYF. DNA of the CDR3: TGTGCCAGCAGCGCCGAGCCTCGGACAGGGGAGGAGACCCAGTACTTC.

A word on this clonotype: At one of its ends the junction is not consistent with the germline gene, which may arise from a read error. The rearrangement joins TRBV29-1 to TRBJ2-1, with unresolved D. CDR3 size: 11 residues. The germline V gene encodes CDR1 SQVTM and CDR2 ANQGSEA. The CDR3 DNA reads TGCAGCGTTGGAGACCTTGGCAGTGTGCATTTC. As protein: CSVGDLGSVHF.

The CDR3: CASSFRGGGHNQPQHF. CDR3 nucleotides: TGTGCCAGCAGTTTTCGGGGCGGAGGTCACAATCAGCCCCAGCATTTT. The genes are TRBV28 and TRBJ1-5; possibly TRBD1 for D (5 bases). The CDR3 is made up of 16 amino acids. The germline gives CDR1 MDHEN, CDR2 SYDVKM. V dropped 3 bases and J dropped 3 bases, with 15 bases sitting between them.

The chain couples TRBV7-9 to TRBJ1-2; D remains ambiguous. CDR3 size: 13 residues. Germline loops: CDR1 SEHNR, CDR2 FQNEAQ (reference sequence). With 1 base removed from V and 12 bases from J, the gap between germline ends came to 15 bases. CDR3 DNA: TGTGCCAGCAGCTTAGGAGGAAAGGGCGGCCACACCTTC. Protein: CASSLGGKGGHTF.

The chain recombines TRBV6-1 with TRBJ2-5, with D unresolved. V lost 8 bases to trimming and J lost 1 base, with 11 bases between them. Germline-derived CDR1 and CDR2 are MNHNS and SASEGT. This CDR3 is 13 amino acids long. The CDR3 reads CASGRDFQETQYF. In nucleotides, the CDR3 is TGTGCCAGCGGCCGCGACTTCCAAGAGACCCAGTACTTC.

This clonotype was counted at least ten times. This chain uses TRBV25-1 with TRBJ1-2; D is uncertain. Deletions cut 1 base from V and 3 bases from J, with 9 bases between. The CDR3 is made up of 14 amino acids. Germline lookup yields CDR1 MGHDK and CDR2 SYGVNS. CDR3 loop: CASSEFRTDYGYTF. DNA of the CDR3: TGTGCCAGCAGTGAATTTAGGACGGACTATGGCTACACCTTC.

The table lists this clonotype with many counts. Written as DNA, the CDR3 is TGCAGCGCTGACAGGGGGCAGGGTACGCAGTATTTT. This sequence encodes CSADRGQGTQYF. The chain links TRBV29-1 to TRBJ2-3; TRBD1 matches 10 bases. Losses at the gene ends were 7 bases for V and 8 bases for J; bases not matched to a gene: 6. The CDR3 totals 12 residues. Germline V gene lookup returns CDR1 SQVTM and CDR2 ANQGSEA.

At least ten counts were recorded for this clonotype. V is TRBV20-1 and J is TRBJ2-7; D call uncertain. The CDR3 is 15 amino acids. Germline assignment: CDR1 DFQATT and CDR2 SNEGSKA (reference sequence). V was shortened by 6 bases and J by 5 bases, with 23 bases between the two germline ends. CDR3 amino acids: CSAENTRTSADEQYF. The CDR3 DNA is TGCAGTGCCGAAAATACCAGGACGTCAGCTGACGAGCAGTACTTC.

A note on this clonotype: Just one base apart from a much larger clone, this may be a read error. The chain links TRBV7-9 to TRBJ2-1, with D tentatively TRBD1 (6 bases). Germline V gene lookup returns CDR1 SEHNR and CDR2 FQNEAQ (reference sequence). The CDR3 length is 15 residues. The CDR3 spells CASSFGQGNYNDQFF. The CDR3 bases are TGTGCCAGCAGCTTTGGCCAGGGGAACTACAATGATCAGTTCTTC.

This clonotype has only a few counts. V and J are TRBV29-1 and TRBJ1-3; D not resolved. Germline V CDR1 and CDR2: SQVTM, ANQGSEA. The CDR3 loop spans 13 amino acids. V lost 3 bases to trimming and J lost 3 bases, with 9 bases between them. CDR3 sequence (DNA): TGCAGCGTTGAGTGGGGTCGTGGAAACACCATATATTTT. Amino acid sequence: CSVEWGRGNTIYF.

This clonotype was picked up many times. The chain carries TRBV28 and TRBJ2-6, with D unclear. Germline CDR1 reads MDHEN; CDR2 reads SYDVKM. V lost 5 bases to trimming and J lost 2 bases, with 4 bases between them. This CDR3 comprises 13 residues. DNA of the CDR3: TGTGCCAGCAGTCCGGCTGGGGCCAACGTCCTGACTTTC. This codes for CASSPAGANVLTF.